These 18 T cell receptor beta chains originate from one sample sequenced in a study of T-cell reconstitution after alpha-beta-depleted transplantation in children. The library targeted TCRbeta and was prepared with unique molecular identifiers. In TCRdb, the PCR reads were re-called with MiXCR into one record per CDR3 protein. The top ten clones hold 2% to 2.5% of a sample with approximately 500,000 distinct CDR3 sequences, 8% to 11% of them seen once. Sequenced here: PBMCs, sampled before TCRalphabeta/CD19-depleted stem cell transplant. The source is a child aged 2-15 years with inherited bone marrow failure, due to receive a stem cell transplant.

The V and J genes are TRBV4-2 and TRBJ2-2; D is unclear. This CDR3 contains 10 residues. Germline-derived CDR1 and CDR2 are LGHNA and YNFKEQ. The V gene lost 10 bases and the J gene lost 6 bases, with 6 bases spanning the gap. DNA of the CDR3: TGTGCCATGGGCCCCGGGGAGCTGTTTTTT. It yields the protein CAMGPGELFF.

Remarks on this clonotype: This could be a read error, since a much larger clone is one nucleotide away. This likely comes from a read error, as the CDR3 has no conserved phenylalanine or tryptophan at its end. The chain has TRBV29-1 and TRBJ2-7; tentatively, D is TRBD1 (6 bases). V shed 3 bases and J shed 3 bases, with 15 bases lying between them. The CDR3 spans 14 residues. CDR1 and CDR2 from the germline V gene are SQVTM and ANQGSEA. The CDR3 loop is CSVEGRGWYYEQYL. CDR3 DNA sequence: TGCAGCGTTGAGGGCAGGGGATGGTACTACGAGCAGTACCTC.

This clonotype was seen at least ten times. The chain carries TRBV5-1 and TRBJ2-7; tentative D call: TRBD1 (5 bases). Germline V gene data show CDR1 as SGHRS and CDR2 as YFSETQ. Trimming cost V 0 bases and J 3 bases, with 16 bases left between them. This CDR3 has 16 residues. CDR3 protein: CASSLDSRESYYEQYF. CDR3 nucleotides: TGCGCCAGCAGCTTGGACAGCAGGGAAAGCTACTACGAGCAGTACTTC. Together with reference TRBV5-1 and TRBJ2-7, the CDR3 gives the full variable domain: KAGVTQTPRYLIKTRGQQVTLSCSPISGHRSVSWYQQTPGQGLQFLFEYFSETQRNKGNFPGRFSGRQFSNSRSEMNVSTLELGDSALYLCASSLDSRESYYEQYFGPGTRLTVT.

This chain uses TRBV5-6 with TRBJ2-1; D may be TRBD2 (6 bases). CDR1 is SGHDT, CDR2 YYEEEE, per germline. This CDR3 comprises 14 residues. The ends were cut back, 0 bases at V and 10 bases at J, with 14 bases in the middle. The CDR3 here is CASSLAEGGTEQFF. The CDR3 DNA is TGTGCCAGCAGCTTGGCCGAGGGCGGGACCGAGCAGTTCTTC. Together with reference TRBV5-6 and TRBJ2-1, the CDR3 gives the full variable domain: DAGVTQSPTHLIKTRGQQVTLRCSPKSGHDTVSWYQQALGQGPQFIFQYYEEEERQRGNFPDRFSGHQFPNYSSELNVNALLLGDSALYLCASSLAEGGTEQFFGPGTRLTVL.

This clonotype occurred many times. This chain links TRBV6-5 with TRBJ2-1, with 10 bases aligning to TRBD2. In germline, CDR1 is MNHEY, CDR2 SVGAGI. V trimming: 7 bases; J trimming: 0 bases; junction bases outside the gene matches: 3. The CDR3 sequence is 15 residues long. The CDR3 bases are TGTGCCAGCAAGCCTAGCGGGAGCTCCTACAATGAGCAGTTCTTC. It yields the protein CASKPSGSSYNEQFF.

This clonotype was found many times. The V and J genes are TRBV4-2 and TRBJ1-1, with D tentatively TRBD1 (5 bases). Germline values: CDR1 LGHNA, CDR2 YNFKEQ. Trimming left V 0 bases short and J 3 bases short, with 14 bases between. The CDR3 sequence is 16 residues long. Written as DNA, the CDR3 is TGTGCCAGCAGCCAAGAGGCGGGGCTTGGACACACTGAAGCTTTCTTT. As protein: CASSQEAGLGHTEAFF.

The chain joins TRBV4-3 to TRBJ2-5; D is tentatively TRBD1 or TRBD2 (5 bases each). Germline lookup yields CDR1 LGHNA and CDR2 YSLEER. The V end lost 2 bases, the J end lost 4 bases, and 14 bases lay between the germline ends. This CDR3 has 15 amino acids. For the CDR3, the DNA is TGCGCCAGCAGCCAATCCGGGACCCCCGGAGAGACCCAGTACTTC. The encoded protein is CASSQSGTPGETQYF.

At least ten counts were recorded for this clonotype. The chain employs TRBV27 and TRBJ1-4; 7 bases match TRBD1. Per the germline V gene, CDR1 is MNHEY and CDR2 is SMNVEV (reference sequence). J lost 4 bases, V lost 5 bases, and 4 bases had no gene match. The CDR3 extends over 14 amino acids. CDR3 protein: CASSPTGLNEKLFF. In DNA form, the CDR3 reads TGTGCCAGCAGTCCGACAGGGCTTAATGAAAAACTGTTTTTT.

Many counts were recorded for this clonotype. The chain uses TRBV27 and TRBJ2-1; 11 bases are a match to TRBD2. The CDR3 covers 14 residues. V lost 7 bases, J lost 10 bases, and 9 bases stayed unmatched. Germline values: CDR1 MNHEY, CDR2 SMNVEV (reference sequence). The DNA of the CDR3 is TGTGCCAGCATGCTAGCGGGGGGTATAAGAGAGCAGTTCTTC. Encoded protein: CASMLAGGIREQFF.

This clonotype was found many times. J is TRBJ2-4 and V is TRBV10-2, with 7 bases identical to TRBD2. This CDR3 spans 15 amino acids. Germline V CDR1 and CDR2: WSHSY, SAAADI. The trim removed 2 bases at V and 7 bases at J, leaving 8 bases unmatched. The CDR3 bases are TGCGCCAGCAGTGAGAATGGCGGGAGATGGAACATTCAGTACTTC. Its translation: CASSENGGRWNIQYF.

This clonotype was seen a few times. The rearrangement joins TRBV19 to TRBJ2-3; TRBD1 aligns across 9 bases. The ends lost 8 bases at V and 5 bases at J; junction bases unmatched: 11. The CDR3 runs 15 residues. Germline-derived CDR1 and CDR2 are LNHDA and SQIVND (reference sequence). The CDR3 loop reads CASGWTGAAGDTQYF. The CDR3 DNA follows: TGTGCCAGTGGATGGACAGGGGCGGCGGGAGATACGCAGTATTTT.

The chain employs TRBV11-2 and TRBJ2-3; D unclear. V was trimmed by 4 bases and J by 9 bases, leaving 20 bases between them. This CDR3 contains 15 residues. The germline V gene has CDR1 SGHAT and CDR2 FQNNGV. In DNA form, the CDR3 reads TGTGCCAGCAGCTCCCGTAACCAGCTGGGCCAGACGCAGTATTTT. Translated, it gives CASSSRNQLGQTQYF.

This clonotype was detected ten times or more. The chain combines TRBV20-1 with TRBJ2-1; 7 bases map to TRBD2. Per germline, CDR1 DFQATT and CDR2 SNEGSKA (reference sequence). The CDR3 has 16 amino acids. Trimming cost V 1 base and J 0 bases; bases outside gene matches: 6. Written as DNA, the CDR3 is TGCAGTGCTAGAGTCGGGGGAGGGCGCTCCTACAATGAGCAGTTCTTC. This gives the protein CSARVGGGRSYNEQFF.

The chain employs TRBV24-1 and TRBJ2-1; TRBD2 aligns across 12 bases. There are 16 residues in the CDR3. The V gene's germline CDR1 is KGHDR and CDR2 SFDVKD. V was pared by 3 bases and J by 6 bases, with 5 bases of the junction left unmatched. The CDR3 nucleotides are TGTGCCACCAGTGATCCCGGACTAGCGGGGTTCAATGAGCAGTTCTTC. Translation gives CATSDPGLAGFNEQFF.

Ten or more counts support this clonotype. This chain connects TRBV18 to TRBJ2-2, with D maybe TRBD2 (7 bases). V lost 1 base and J 0 bases, leaving 9 bases between the germline ends. CDR3 size: 16 residues. The germline V gene has CDR1 KGHSH and CDR2 LQKENI. CDR3 region: CASSPLGGPNTGELFF. DNA of the CDR3: TGTGCCAGCTCACCACTCGGGGGGCCGAACACCGGGGAGCTGTTTTTT.

This clonotype has just a few counts. The rearrangement uses TRBV12-3 or TRBV12-4 and TRBJ2-3; TRBD1 is a possible D gene (5 bases). The length of the CDR3 is 13 residues. The V end was cut by 3 bases, the J end by 11 bases, with 15 bases between. CDR3: CASSLGLKGKQYF. The CDR3 bases are TGTGCCAGCAGTTTGGGTCTCAAGGGGAAGCAGTATTTT.

This clonotype was counted only a few times. J is TRBJ2-5 and V is TRBV3-1; 12 bases map to TRBD2. With 4 bases clipped from V and 5 bases from J, the junction kept 8 bases outside the gene matches. Germline V gene data show CDR1 as LGHDT and CDR2 as YNNKEL (reference sequence). This CDR3 spans 16 amino acids. The CDR3 DNA is TGTGCCAGCAGCCGGAGCTGGACTAGCGGGAAGGAGACCCAGTACTTC. Encoded protein: CASSRSWTSGKETQYF.

This clonotype was observed at least ten times. The chain uses TRBV20-1 and TRBJ1-1; tentative D call: TRBD1 (5 bases). This CDR3 has 14 residues. The germline V gene encodes CDR1 DFQATT and CDR2 SNEGSKA (reference sequence). Deletions cut 3 bases from V and 1 base from J, with 12 bases between. The CDR3 bases are TGCAGTGCTAGGTGGGACTTTCAGAACACTGAAGCTTTCTTT. It translates to CSARWDFQNTEAFF.